This paragraph covers one T cell receptor (beta chain) sequence. These data are taken from a study of cytomegalovirus exposure and HLA in healthy donors. Primers included in the PCR were 60 Vbeta and 13 Jbeta primers. Profiled with immunoSEQ multiplex PCR; TCRdb holds only in-frame clones, not every one. The data hold some 130,000 clones, with just under 80% observed a single time. Germline assignment: CDR1 GTSNPN and CDR2 SVGIG (reference sequence). The CDR3 is made up of 14 amino acids. Trimming left V 2 bases short and J 2 bases short, with 13 bases between. The sequence derives from a woman younger than 35 in good health and CMV-seronegative. The material sequenced was PBMCs. The chain carries TRBV30 and TRBJ2-7, with D possibly matching TRBD2 (5 bases). The CDR3 DNA sequence: TGTGCCTGGAGTATGGACTCCAAGCCCTACGAGCAGTACTTC. Translated: CAWSMDSKPYEQYF. The variable domain in full, completed from reference TRBV30 and TRBJ2-7, reads SQTIHQWPATLVQPVGSPLSLECTVEGTSNPNLYWYRQAAGRGLQLLFYSVGIGQISSEVPQNLSASRPQDRQFILSSKKLLLSDSGFYLCAWSMDSKPYEQYFGPGTRLTVT.